Here is one T cell receptor beta chain with its context. Its antigen is unknown. The input lacks base qualities; no much larger clone sits a single base away. The data were taken from a study of blood T cell repertoires in COVID-19 (TCRdb year 2020). In the study overall: Samples from collaborators originated in the United States, Italy and Spain and spanned both the acute and convalescent phases of COVID-19. The sample metadata nearly always contained a de-identified subject ID, COVID-19 status, age in years and sex. The repertoires were released in a freely available public database intended as a resource for research on the immune response to SARS-CoV-2. The material from the prospective study consisted of cDNA or gDNA derived from T cells, B-cell-depleted T cells, or PBMCs. The dataset comprised deeply sampled blood TCRbeta repertoires from subjects exposed to, actively infected with, or recovered from COVID-19. HLA class I and class II types, where available, came from metadata supplied by the sample provider rather than from assay-based typing. The samples were drawn from two sources: the first 160 participants of the ongoing ImmuneRACE study, and 1,254 subjects contributed by 6 global collaborators. On the study overall, not on this receptor specifically: The quantity of clinical and demographic metadata differed by source and by participant and was supplied without curation.

TCRbeta CDR3 regions were amplified from genomic DNA by means of the immunoSEQ Assay, a bias-controlled multiplex PCR. The original methods were these. Nucleated cell counts per sample were estimated from amplification of reference gene primers within the assay. To quantify the absolute abundance of each unique TCRbeta CDR3 rearrangement, sequence reads were collapsed and filtered. For each sample, productive Simpson clonality was calculated by taking the square root of Simpson's diversity index across productive rearrangements. In its TCRdb copy, this immuneACCESS table keeps in-frame sequences only and misses some clones. Where compared with another copy, unresolved V genes explain less than half of these, and the others have no known cause. V, J and clone size derive from that table, while D and trimming were established from the DNA sequence. In all, the sample holds about 290,000 clones, and just over 85% of those were seen once. The biggest ten clones account for 2.5% to 3% of the sample.

Whole blood was collected in K2EDTA tubes by collaborating institutions according to the institutions' own protocols. For TCRbeta analysis, collaborators shipped samples as frozen whole blood, isolated PBMCs, or DNA extracted from either of those sample types. The source of this sequence is a woman aged 25 to 39 with active or convalescent COVID-19. Sequencing used peripheral blood.

The DNA is as follows: TGTGCCAGCAGTTCCCGGGACAAGAACTATGGCTACACCTTC. This codes for CASSSRDKNYGYTF. Recombination joined TRBV27 with TRBJ1-2, with TRBD1 as a weak D call on 6 bases. The CDR3 covers 14 residues, taking in both the cysteine and the phenylalanine. Only CDR3 DNA remains: 42 bases, in frame from the first base. The germline V gene (reference sequence) provides CDR1 MNHEY and CDR2 SMNVEV. V and J lose 4 bases and 2 bases, and a span of 11 bases separates them.